This T cell receptor (beta chain) was sequenced during a study of blood T cells in healthy people across ages. Findings and caveats of the study: The unsorted PBMCs prevented any conclusive comparison of naive versus antigen-experienced cells. Per-million-T-cell TCR beta diversity fell roughly linearly with age.

This clonotype has at least ten counts. Antigen unknown. Primed by a sample-barcoded 5' primer and a J-beta primer mix, a second PCR proceeded for about 6 to 12 cycles. Each cDNA was tagged by a template-switch adaptor containing 12 random nucleotides. TCRdb reprocessed the 5' RACE reads via MiXCR and lists one record per CDR3 protein. This sample has over 500,000 distinct CDR3 sequences, with around 52% found just once. This CDR3 is built from 13 residues. V lost 4 bases and J 5 bases, leaving 12 bases between the germline ends. Looked up from germline, CDR1 is SGDLS and CDR2 is YYNGEE. Researchers collected 9 to 10 milliliters of peripheral blood from every single donor.

Sequenced: blood. The chain is built from TRBV9 and TRBJ2-5; tentatively, D is TRBD1 (6 bases). The receptor's source is a woman aged 80 or over in good health. The CDR3 region is CASSIRGGETQYF. In nucleotides, the CDR3 is TGTGCCAGCAGCATCAGGGGTGGGGAGACCCAGTACTTC.